This is a list of T cell receptor beta chains from one sample in a study of Ad26.COV2.S vaccination and SARS-CoV-2 variants. TCRdb's copy holds only in-frame clones and misses some; the assay was immunoSEQ multiplex PCR. Of roughly 300,000 clones listed, around 89% were seen once; the top ten hold 6.4%. The sequencing here drew on peripheral blood, taken in a trial of Ad26.COV2.S vaccine versus placebo. Receptor source: a person aged 18-65 years who received the Ad26.COV2.S COVID-19 vaccine or a placebo. CDR3s include the opening cysteine and the closing phenylalanine or tryptophan. A D gene is named only where the DNA matches it firmly. Rows give clone size only sometimes, using once, few, many, or a class for an expanded clone.

clone size: -
D gene: TRBD2
J gene: TRBJ2-3
CDR3 length: 17
V gene: TRBV6-6
CDR3 DNA: TGTGCCAGCAGTCGGACTAGCGGGAAGGTGTTCACAGATACGCAGTATTTT
CDR3 protein: CASSRTSGKVFTDTQYF

clone size: once
D gene: -
J gene: TRBJ1-1
CDR3 length: 14
V gene: TRBV10-3
CDR3 DNA: TGTGCCATAGCGTCTCTAGCACTGAACACTGAAGCTTTCTTT
CDR3 protein: CAIASLALNTEAFF

clone size: -
D gene: -
J gene: TRBJ2-5
CDR3 length: 16
V gene: TRBV11-2
CDR3 DNA: TGTGCCAGCAGCCCCCGGGGTAGCGCTTACCAAGAGACCCAGTACTTC
CDR3 protein: CASSPRGSAYQETQYF

clone size: -
D gene: TRBD1
J gene: TRBJ1-4
CDR3 length: 15
V gene: TRBV28
CDR3 DNA: TGTGCCAGCAGTCTACAGGGGGCAACTAATGAAAAACTGTTTTTT
CDR3 protein: CASSLQGATNEKLFF

clone size: -
D gene: TRBD1
J gene: TRBJ2-2
CDR3 length: 17
V gene: TRBV11-2
CDR3 DNA: TGTGCCAGCAGCTTAGGGGACAGGGGTCGTTGGGCCGGGGAGCTGTTTTTT
CDR3 protein: CASSLGDRGRWAGELFF

clone size: -
D gene: -
J gene: TRBJ1-2
CDR3 length: 11
V gene: TRBV5-6
CDR3 DNA: TGTGCCAGCAGGAAGGGCCCTGGCTACACCTTC
CDR3 protein: CASRKGPGYTF

clone size: -
D gene: -
J gene: TRBJ1-4
CDR3 length: 11
V gene: TRBV29-1
CDR3 DNA: TGCAGCGCTGGAGGGGTAGAAAAACTGTTTTTT
CDR3 protein: CSAGGVEKLFF

clone size: -
D gene: -
J gene: TRBJ2-7
CDR3 length: 15
V gene: TRBV9
CDR3 DNA: TGTGCCAGCAGCGTAGCCGGCGGGTCAACCTACGAGCAGTACTTC
CDR3 protein: CASSVAGGSTYEQYF

clone size: -
D gene: -
J gene: TRBJ1-5
CDR3 length: 14
V gene: TRBV5-8
CDR3 DNA: TGTGCCAGCCCGAAGAGACTTAGCAATCAGCCCCAGCATTTT
CDR3 protein: CASPKRLSNQPQHF

clone size: -
D gene: TRBD1
J gene: TRBJ2-2
CDR3 length: 15
V gene: TRBV18
CDR3 DNA: TGTGCCAGCTCACCAGGACAGGGGAGCACCGGGGAGCTGTTTTTT
CDR3 protein: CASSPGQGSTGELFF

clone size: -
D gene: -
J gene: TRBJ2-2
CDR3 length: 13
V gene: TRBV3-1/TRBV3-2
CDR3 DNA: TGTGCCAGCAGTCAGGGGAACACCGGGGAGCTGTTTTTT
CDR3 protein: CASSQGNTGELFF

clone size: -
D gene: TRBD1
J gene: TRBJ2-7
CDR3 length: 15
V gene: TRBV28
CDR3 DNA: TGTGCCAGCAGCCCCCGTGGGACAGGGTTGGTCGAGCAGTACTTC
CDR3 protein: CASSPRGTGLVEQYF

clone size: -
D gene: TRBD2
J gene: TRBJ2-1
CDR3 length: 13
V gene: TRBV10-3
CDR3 DNA: TGTGCCATCGGTGCGGGAGGGGGCGATGAGCAGTTCTTC
CDR3 protein: CAIGAGGGDEQFF

clone size: -
D gene: -
J gene: TRBJ1-2
CDR3 length: 14
V gene: TRBV19
CDR3 DNA: TGTGCCAGTAGTATAGGTCGACTTAGATATGGCTACACCTTC
CDR3 protein: CASSIGRLRYGYTF

clone size: -
D gene: -
J gene: TRBJ2-2
CDR3 length: 11
V gene: TRBV7-3
CDR3 DNA: TGTGCCAGCAGCTTACTCGGGGAGCTGTTTTTT
CDR3 protein: CASSLLGELFF

clone size: -
D gene: -
J gene: TRBJ1-1
CDR3 length: 15
V gene: TRBV6-2/TRBV6-3
CDR3 DNA: TGTGCCAGCAGTTATGCGGGTTTTGGAAACACTGAAGCTTTCTTT
CDR3 protein: CASSYAGFGNTEAFF

clone size: -
D gene: -
J gene: TRBJ2-1
CDR3 length: 15
V gene: TRBV7-2
CDR3 DNA: TGTGCCAGCAGCTTAGCAGGGGGGCCCTACAATGAGCAGTTCTTC
CDR3 protein: CASSLAGGPYNEQFF

clone size: -
D gene: -
J gene: TRBJ1-1
CDR3 length: 15
V gene: TRBV2
CDR3 DNA: TGTGCCAGCAGTGAGTCCCGGCTAAAGAACACTGAAGCTTTCTTT
CDR3 protein: CASSESRLKNTEAFF

clone size: -
D gene: -
J gene: TRBJ2-5
CDR3 length: 15
V gene: TRBV10-3
CDR3 DNA: TGTGCCATCAGCGCCCGTCGGGACCCGCAAGAGACCCAGTACTTC
CDR3 protein: CAISARRDPQETQYF

clone size: -
D gene: -
J gene: TRBJ1-2
CDR3 length: 16
V gene: TRBV27
CDR3 DNA: TGTGCCAGCAGTTTATCAGGGGGATCCCTGGGGTATGGCTACACCTTC
CDR3 protein: CASSLSGGSLGYGYTF

clone size: -
D gene: -
J gene: TRBJ1-1
CDR3 length: 14
V gene: TRBV5-6
CDR3 DNA: TGTGCCAGCAGCTTGCAGGGAGGTGGCACTGAAGCTTTCTTT
CDR3 protein: CASSLQGGGTEAFF

clone size: -
D gene: TRBD1
J gene: TRBJ2-1
CDR3 length: 13
V gene: TRBV28
CDR3 DNA: TGTGCCAGCAGTGTAGAACAGGGGAATGAGCAGTTCTTC
CDR3 protein: CASSVEQGNEQFF

clone size: -
D gene: TRBD1
J gene: TRBJ1-2
CDR3 length: 15
V gene: TRBV3-1/TRBV3-2
CDR3 DNA: TGTGCCAGCAGCCCCGGGACAGGGGATGCCTATGGCTACACCTTC
CDR3 protein: CASSPGTGDAYGYTF

clone size: -
D gene: -
J gene: TRBJ2-6
CDR3 length: 17
V gene: TRBV4-2
CDR3 DNA: TGTGCCAGCAGCCAGACAGAGGGAGGCTCTGGGGCCAACGTCCTGACTTTC
CDR3 protein: CASSQTEGGSGANVLTF

clone size: -
D gene: -
J gene: TRBJ1-2
CDR3 length: 12
V gene: TRBV28
CDR3 DNA: TGTGCCATCCAGGTCCGGGGTGGAGGCTACACCTTC
CDR3 protein: CAIQVRGGGYTF

clone size: -
D gene: -
J gene: TRBJ1-1
CDR3 length: 11
V gene: TRBV7-3
CDR3 DNA: TGTGCCAGCAGCTTAGGGCAGGGTACTTTCTTT
CDR3 protein: CASSLGQGTFF

clone size: many
D gene: TRBD2
J gene: TRBJ2-2
CDR3 length: 16
V gene: TRBV6-4
CDR3 DNA: TGTGCCAGCAGTGACTCCCTAGCGGGGTCCACCGGGGAGCTGTTTTTT
CDR3 protein: CASSDSLAGSTGELFF

clone size: -
D gene: -
J gene: TRBJ2-3
CDR3 length: 14
V gene: TRBV6-5
CDR3 DNA: TGTGCCAGCAGCCTTGGAAGGGGGGCAGATACGCAGTATTTT
CDR3 protein: CASSLGRGADTQYF

clone size: -
D gene: -
J gene: TRBJ2-3
CDR3 length: 15
V gene: TRBV7-7
CDR3 DNA: TGTGCCAGCAGCTTAGTGGGAGGAAGCACAGATACGCAGTATTTT
CDR3 protein: CASSLVGGSTDTQYF

clone size: -
D gene: TRBD2
J gene: TRBJ2-7
CDR3 length: 15
V gene: TRBV7-8
CDR3 DNA: TGTGCCAGCAGCTTGGGTACCGGGACTAGCGGAGAGCAGTACTTC
CDR3 protein: CASSLGTGTSGEQYF

clone size: -
D gene: TRBD1
J gene: TRBJ2-1
CDR3 length: 19
V gene: TRBV7-9
CDR3 DNA: TGTGCCAGCAGCTTAGGTTTGGGCAGGGGGATAAGGTCCTACAATGAGCAGTTCTTC
CDR3 protein: CASSLGLGRGIRSYNEQFF

clone size: -
D gene: TRBD1
J gene: TRBJ2-6
CDR3 length: 19
V gene: TRBV18
CDR3 DNA: TGTGCCAGCTCACCAGTGTTGGGACAGGAGAATACTGGGGCCAACGTCCTGACTTTC
CDR3 protein: CASSPVLGQENTGANVLTF

clone size: -
D gene: -
J gene: TRBJ2-5
CDR3 length: 14
V gene: TRBV19
CDR3 DNA: TGTGCCAGTAGTATACGAGACTTCCAAGAGACCCAGTACTTC
CDR3 protein: CASSIRDFQETQYF

clone size: -
D gene: TRBD1
J gene: TRBJ1-2
CDR3 length: 13
V gene: TRBV4-3
CDR3 DNA: TGCGCCAGCAGCCTAGGGACAGGCAATGGCTACACCTTC
CDR3 protein: CASSLGTGNGYTF

clone size: once
D gene: -
J gene: TRBJ1-5
CDR3 length: 17
V gene: TRBV6-1
CDR3 DNA: TGTGCCAGCAGTGAATTGAACCTGGGCCGGAGTTATCAGCCCCAGCATTTT
CDR3 protein: CASSELNLGRSYQPQHF

clone size: -
D gene: TRBD1
J gene: TRBJ1-1
CDR3 length: 14
V gene: TRBV2
CDR3 DNA: TGTGCCAGCACTTCGAGGACAGGGCCCACTGAAGCTTTCTTT
CDR3 protein: CASTSRTGPTEAFF

clone size: -
D gene: -
J gene: TRBJ1-6
CDR3 length: 14
V gene: TRBV15
CDR3 DNA: TGTGCCACTATTCGAGACAGGATAAATTCACCCCTCCACTTT
CDR3 protein: CATIRDRINSPLHF

clone size: -
D gene: TRBD2
J gene: TRBJ2-7
CDR3 length: 18
V gene: TRBV27
CDR3 DNA: TGTGCCAGCAGTTTATCGGGCCTGGGGACTAGCGGCTCCTACGAGCAGTACTTC
CDR3 protein: CASSLSGLGTSGSYEQYF

clone size: once
D gene: TRBD1
J gene: TRBJ1-1
CDR3 length: 14
V gene: TRBV7-8
CDR3 DNA: TGTGCCAGCAGCCTCAGGGGGCTTGGCACTGAAGCTTTCTTT
CDR3 protein: CASSLRGLGTEAFF

clone size: -
D gene: TRBD2
J gene: TRBJ2-2
CDR3 length: 19
V gene: TRBV9
CDR3 DNA: TGTGCCAGCAGCCACAACGACGGGCTAGCGGGAGGTCCTCCCGGGGAGCTGTTTTTT
CDR3 protein: CASSHNDGLAGGPPGELFF

clone size: -
D gene: -
J gene: TRBJ2-7
CDR3 length: 13
V gene: TRBV5-1
CDR3 DNA: TGCGCCAGCAGGGAGGGATTCCCCTACGAGCAGTACTTC
CDR3 protein: CASREGFPYEQYF